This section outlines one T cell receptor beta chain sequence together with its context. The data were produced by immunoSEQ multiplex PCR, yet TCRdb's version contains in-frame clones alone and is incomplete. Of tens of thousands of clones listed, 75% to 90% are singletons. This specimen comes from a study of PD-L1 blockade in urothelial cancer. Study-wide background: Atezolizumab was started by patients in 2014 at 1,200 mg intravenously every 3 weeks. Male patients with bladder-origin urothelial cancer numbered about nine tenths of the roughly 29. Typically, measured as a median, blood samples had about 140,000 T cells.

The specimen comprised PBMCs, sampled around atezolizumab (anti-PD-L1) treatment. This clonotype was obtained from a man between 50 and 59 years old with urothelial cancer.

CDR3 nucleotide sequence: TGTGCCAGTAGTACCCTACTCAGGGGCAATCAGCCCCAGCATTTT. Encoded protein: CASSTLLRGNQPQHF. V is TRBV19 and J is TRBJ1-5; a possible D gene is TRBD1 (5 bases). CDR1 is LNHDA, CDR2 SQIVND, per germline (reference sequence). CDR3 length: 15 residues. V lost 4 bases to trimming and J lost 2 bases, with 12 bases between them.